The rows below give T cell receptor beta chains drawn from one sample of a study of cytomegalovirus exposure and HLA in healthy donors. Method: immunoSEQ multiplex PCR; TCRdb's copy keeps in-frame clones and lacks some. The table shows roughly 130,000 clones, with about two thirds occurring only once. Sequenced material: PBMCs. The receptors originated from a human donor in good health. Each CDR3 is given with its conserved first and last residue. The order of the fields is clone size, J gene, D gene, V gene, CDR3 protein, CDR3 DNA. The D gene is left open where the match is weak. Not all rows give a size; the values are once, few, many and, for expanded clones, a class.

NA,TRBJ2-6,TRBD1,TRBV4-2,CASSQATGQGVPGANVLTF,TGTGCCAGCAGCCAAGCAACGGGACAGGGAGTACCTGGGGCCAACGTCCTGACTTTC
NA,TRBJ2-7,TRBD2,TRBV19,CASRAGGDSYEQYF,TGTGCCAGTAGGGCGGGGGGAGACTCCTACGAGCAGTACTTC
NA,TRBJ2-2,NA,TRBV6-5,CASAFRVGTGELFF,TGTGCCAGCGCCTTCAGGGTTGGCACCGGGGAGCTGTTTTTT
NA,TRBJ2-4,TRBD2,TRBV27,CASSSPGSGSVSGPKNIQYF,TGTGCCAGCAGTTCCCCGGGGAGCGGGAGCGTTAGTGGGCCCAAAAACATTCAGTACTTC
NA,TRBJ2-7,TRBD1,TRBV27,CASSLWRGRQGIEQYF,TGTGCCAGCAGTTTATGGAGGGGGAGACAGGGGATCGAGCAGTACTTC
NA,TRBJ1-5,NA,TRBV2,CASSDSENQPQHF,TGTGCCAGCAGTGATTCGGAGAATCAGCCCCAGCATTTT
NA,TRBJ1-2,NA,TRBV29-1,CSVAVSNYGYTF,TGCAGCGTCGCAGTCTCTAACTATGGCTACACCTTC
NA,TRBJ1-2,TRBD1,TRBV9,CASSVRDRPRDGYTF,TGTGCCAGCAGCGTAAGGGACAGGCCCCGGGATGGCTACACCTTC
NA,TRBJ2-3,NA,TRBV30,CAWRAVDTQYF,TGTGCCTGGAGGGCTGTTGATACGCAGTATTTT
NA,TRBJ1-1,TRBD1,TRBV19,CASSWRGHTEAFF,TGTGCCAGTAGTTGGAGGGGGCACACTGAAGCTTTCTTT
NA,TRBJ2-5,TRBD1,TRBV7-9,CASSFGTGIQETQYF,TGTGCCAGCAGCTTTGGGACAGGAATACAAGAGACCCAGTACTTC
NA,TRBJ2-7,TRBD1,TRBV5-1,CASMGQGAYEQYF,TGCGCCAGCATGGGACAGGGGGCCTACGAGCAGTACTTC
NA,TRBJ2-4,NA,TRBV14,CASSQDQVIQYF,TGTGCCAGCAGCCAAGATCAGGTCATTCAGTACTTC
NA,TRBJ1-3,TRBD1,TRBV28,CASSFPPIGDRGSDTIYF,TGTGCCAGCAGTTTTCCCCCAATCGGTGACAGGGGGTCGGACACCATATATTTT
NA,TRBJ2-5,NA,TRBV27,CAPQTGRLETQYF,TGTGCCCCTCAGACAGGGAGGTTAGAGACCCAGTACTTC
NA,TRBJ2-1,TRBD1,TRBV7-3,CASSPDRANEQFF,TGTGCCAGCAGCCCGGACAGGGCCAATGAGCAGTTCTTC
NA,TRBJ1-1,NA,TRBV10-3,CATLFGPNSEAFF,TGTGCCACCCTTTTTGGCCCCAATTCTGAAGCTTTCTTT
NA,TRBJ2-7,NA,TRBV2,CASSEWSGRGDYEQYF,TGTGCCAGCAGTGAGTGGTCCGGCAGGGGAGACTACGAGCAGTACTTC
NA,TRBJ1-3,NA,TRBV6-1,CASRTGLSGNTIYF,TGTGCCAGCAGGACAGGCCTCTCTGGAAACACCATATATTTT
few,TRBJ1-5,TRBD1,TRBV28,CASSLRQGGFQPQHF,TGTGCCAGCAGCCTCCGACAGGGTGGGTTTCAGCCCCAGCATTTT
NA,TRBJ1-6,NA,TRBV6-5,CASRPGGGGSPLHF,TGTGCCAGCAGACCGGGCGGGGGAGGTTCACCCCTCCACTTT
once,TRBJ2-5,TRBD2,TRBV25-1,CASSEFQGGETQYF,TGTGCCAGCAGTGAATTCCAGGGAGGGGAGACCCAGTACTTC
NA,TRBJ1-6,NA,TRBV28,CASRPAGRGSPLHF,TGTGCCAGCAGGCCGGCGGGGCGTGGTTCACCCCTCCACTTT
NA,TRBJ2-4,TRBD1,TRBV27,CASSSRTGTIQYF,TGTGCCAGCAGTTCGCGGACAGGGACCATTCAGTACTTC
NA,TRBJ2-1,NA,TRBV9,CASSASGDTYNEQFF,TGTGCCAGCAGCGCAAGCGGCGATACCTACAATGAGCAGTTCTTC
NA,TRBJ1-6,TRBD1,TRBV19,CASTPGQGPGSPLHF,TGTGCCAGTACCCCCGGACAGGGCCCGGGTTCACCCCTCCACTTT
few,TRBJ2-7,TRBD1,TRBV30,CAWSVHSDRAEQYF,TGTGCCTGGAGTGTGCACTCGGACAGGGCCGAGCAGTACTTC
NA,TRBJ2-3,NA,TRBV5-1,CASSLGGHTQYF,TGCGCCAGCAGCTTGGGGGGGCATACGCAGTATTTT
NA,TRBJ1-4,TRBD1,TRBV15,CATSRGTDRRGEKLFF,TGTGCCACCAGCAGAGGAACGGACAGGAGGGGGGAAAAACTGTTTTTT
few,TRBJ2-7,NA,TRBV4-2,CASRSPSRSPGEQYF,TGTGCCAGCAGGAGCCCCTCGCGGTCTCCTGGCGAGCAGTACTTC
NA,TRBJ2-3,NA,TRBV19,CASSRGAVEQYF,TGTGCCAGTAGTCGCGGCGCGGTGGAGCAGTATTTT
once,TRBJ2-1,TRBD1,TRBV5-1,CASSTGQGKGNEQFF,TGCGCCAGCAGCACCGGACAGGGGAAGGGGAATGAGCAGTTCTTC
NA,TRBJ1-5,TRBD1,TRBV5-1,CASSLLQGDQPQHF,TGCGCCAGCTCGTTATTACAGGGGGATCAGCCCCAGCATTTT
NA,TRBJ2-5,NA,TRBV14,CASSLGAGSLYF,TGTGCCAGCAGCCTTGGGGCCGGGTCCTTGTACTTC
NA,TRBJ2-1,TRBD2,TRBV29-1,CSVVQREYGEQFF,TGCAGCGTTGTCCAGCGGGAGTACGGTGAGCAGTTCTTC
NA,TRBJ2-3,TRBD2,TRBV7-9,CASSPGTSGRTDTQYF,TGTGCCAGCAGCCCAGGGACTAGCGGGAGAACAGATACGCAGTATTTT
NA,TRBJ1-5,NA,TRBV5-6,CASSLRTASNQPQHF,TGTGCCAGCAGCTTGAGAACAGCTAGCAATCAGCCCCAGCATTTT
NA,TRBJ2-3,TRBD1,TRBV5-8,CASSPGQQTSTDTQYF,TGTGCCAGCAGCCCGGGACAGCAGACTAGCACAGATACGCAGTATTTT
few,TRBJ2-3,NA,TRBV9,CASSVVGGPADTQYF,TGTGCCAGCAGCGTTGTAGGAGGGCCGGCAGATACGCAGTATTTT
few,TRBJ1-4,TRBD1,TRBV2,CASSQGGRDEKLFF,TGTGCCAGCAGTCAAGGGGGCAGGGATGAAAAACTGTTTTTT
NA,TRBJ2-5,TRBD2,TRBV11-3,CASSLGGTSGTPMYQETQYF,TGTGCCAGCAGCTTAGGCGGGACTAGCGGGACCCCTATGTACCAAGAGACCCAGTACTTC
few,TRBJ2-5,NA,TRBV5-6,CASSLFGGAIPLETQYF,TGTGCCAGCAGCTTATTTGGGGGGGCCATACCGCTGGAGACCCAGTACTTC
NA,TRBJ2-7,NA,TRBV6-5,CASSSLDRHYEQYF,TGTGCCAGCAGTTCTCTCGACAGGCACTACGAGCAGTACTTC
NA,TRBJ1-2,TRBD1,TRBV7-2,CASSIPGGVYGYTF,TGTGCCAGCAGCATTCCAGGGGGCGTCTATGGCTACACCTTC
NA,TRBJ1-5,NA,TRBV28,CASSFLDRLYSNQPQHF,TGTGCCAGCAGTTTCCTAGACAGACTTTATAGCAATCAGCCCCAGCATTTT
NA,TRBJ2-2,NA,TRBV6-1,CASSEVSDIGELFF,TGTGCCAGCAGTGAAGTCTCAGATATCGGGGAGCTGTTTTTT
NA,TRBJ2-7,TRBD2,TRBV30,CAWTTPGTSGYEQYF,TGTGCCTGGACTACACCCGGGACTAGCGGATACGAGCAGTACTTC
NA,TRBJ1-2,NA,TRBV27,CASRRTGNYGYTF,TGTGCCAGCAGAAGAACAGGCAACTATGGCTACACCTTC
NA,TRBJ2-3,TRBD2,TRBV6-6,CASKLAGGTDTQYF,TGTGCCAGCAAACTAGCGGGAGGAACAGATACGCAGTATTTT
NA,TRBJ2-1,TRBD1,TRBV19,CASSGGGRQGFNEQFF,TGTGCCAGTAGTGGCGGAGGAAGACAGGGGTTCAATGAGCAGTTCTTC
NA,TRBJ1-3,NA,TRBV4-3,CASSQAPASSGNTIYF,TGCGCCAGCAGCCAAGCTCCTGCGAGTTCTGGAAACACCATATATTTT
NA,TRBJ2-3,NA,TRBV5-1,CASSPGTSTDTQYF,TGCGCCAGCAGCCCGGGGACTAGCACAGATACGCAGTATTTT
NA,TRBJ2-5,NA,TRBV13,CASSSLRVQETQYF,TGTGCCAGCAGCTCCCTCAGGGTACAAGAGACCCAGTACTTC